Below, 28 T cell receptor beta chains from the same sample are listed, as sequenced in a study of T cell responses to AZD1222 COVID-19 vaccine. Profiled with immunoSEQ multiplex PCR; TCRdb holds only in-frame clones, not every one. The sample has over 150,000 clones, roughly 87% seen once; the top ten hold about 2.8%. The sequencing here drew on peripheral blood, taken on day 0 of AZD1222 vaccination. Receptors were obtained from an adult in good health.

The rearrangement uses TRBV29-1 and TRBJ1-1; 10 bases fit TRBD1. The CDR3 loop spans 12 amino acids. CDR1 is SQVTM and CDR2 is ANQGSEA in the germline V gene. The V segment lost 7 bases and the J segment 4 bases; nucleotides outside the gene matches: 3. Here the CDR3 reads CSAGQGGTEAFF. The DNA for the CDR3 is TGCAGCGCAGGACAGGGGGGCACTGAAGCTTTCTTT.

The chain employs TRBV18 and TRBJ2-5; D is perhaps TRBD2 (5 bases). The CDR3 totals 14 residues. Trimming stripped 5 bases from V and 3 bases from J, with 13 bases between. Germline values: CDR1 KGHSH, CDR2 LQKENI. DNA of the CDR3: TGTGCCAGCTCATACGAGAGCGGAAAAGAGACCCAGTACTTC. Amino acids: CASSYESGKETQYF.

CDR3 DNA sequence: TGTGCCTGGAGTGGAAGGGGTACTGGAAACACCATATATTTT. Encoded protein: CAWSGRGTGNTIYF. J is TRBJ1-3 and V is TRBV30; TRBD1 is a possible D gene (5 bases). Looked up from germline, CDR1 is GTSNPN and CDR2 is SVGIG (reference sequence). The CDR3 runs 14 residues. Trimming took off 1 base at V and 2 bases at J, with 9 bases between the two ends.

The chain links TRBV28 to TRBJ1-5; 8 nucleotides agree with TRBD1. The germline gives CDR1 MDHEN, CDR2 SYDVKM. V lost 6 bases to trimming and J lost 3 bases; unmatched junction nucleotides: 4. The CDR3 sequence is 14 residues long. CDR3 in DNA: TGTGCCAGCAGGGGACAGGCTCTCAATCAGCCCCAGCATTTT. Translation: CASRGQALNQPQHF.

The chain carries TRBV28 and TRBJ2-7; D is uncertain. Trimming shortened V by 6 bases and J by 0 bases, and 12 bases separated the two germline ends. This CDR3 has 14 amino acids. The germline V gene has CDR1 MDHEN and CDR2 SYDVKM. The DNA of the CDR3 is TGTGCCAGCAGCCCCGCCGGCCTCTCCTACGAGCAGTACTTC. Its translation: CASSPAGLSYEQYF.

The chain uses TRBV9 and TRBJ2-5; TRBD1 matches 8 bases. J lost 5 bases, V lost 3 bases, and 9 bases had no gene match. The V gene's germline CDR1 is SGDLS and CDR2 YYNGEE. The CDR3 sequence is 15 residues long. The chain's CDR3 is CASSASRTGRETQYF. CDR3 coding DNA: TGTGCCAGCAGCGCCTCCAGGACAGGGCGGGAGACCCAGTACTTC.

The CDR3 region has the DNA TGTGCCAGCAGTGACCCGACAGGAGGTTACTACGAGCAGTACTTC. It translates to CASSDPTGGYYEQYF. This rearrangement joins TRBV2 to TRBJ2-7; D might be TRBD1 (6 bases). V lost 3 bases and J lost 3, with 15 bases in between. The CDR3 is made up of 15 amino acids. Germline V lookup: CDR1 SNHLY, CDR2 FYNNEI.

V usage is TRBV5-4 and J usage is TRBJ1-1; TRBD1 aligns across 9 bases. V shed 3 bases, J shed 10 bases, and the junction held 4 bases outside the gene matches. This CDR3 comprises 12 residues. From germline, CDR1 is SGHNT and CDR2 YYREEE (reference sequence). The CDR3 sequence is CASSYTGGAAFF. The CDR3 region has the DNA TGTGCCAGCAGCTATACAGGGGGCGCAGCTTTCTTT.

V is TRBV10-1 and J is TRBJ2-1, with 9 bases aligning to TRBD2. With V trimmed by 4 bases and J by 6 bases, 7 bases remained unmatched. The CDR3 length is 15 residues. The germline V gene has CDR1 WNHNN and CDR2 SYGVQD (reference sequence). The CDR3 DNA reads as TGCGCCAGCAGTGGAATGGCGGGAGGGATCAATGAGCAGTTCTTC. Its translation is CASSGMAGGINEQFF.

This chain's CDR3 is CATSSPGARETQYF. Written as DNA, the CDR3 is TGTGCCACCTCCTCCCCGGGGGCGAGGGAGACCCAGTACTTC. This rearrangement joins TRBV19 to TRBJ2-5; D may match TRBD1 or TRBD2 (6 bases each). V gave up 10 bases and J gave up 5 bases, with 20 bases separating them. Germline assignment: CDR1 LNHDA and CDR2 SQIVND (reference sequence). The CDR3 has 14 residues.

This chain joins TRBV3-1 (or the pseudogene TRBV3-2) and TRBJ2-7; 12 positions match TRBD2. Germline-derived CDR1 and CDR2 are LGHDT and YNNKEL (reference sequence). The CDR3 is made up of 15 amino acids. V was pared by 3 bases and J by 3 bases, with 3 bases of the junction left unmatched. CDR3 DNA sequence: TGTGCCAGCAGCCACACTAGCGGGAGGTTCTACGAGCAGTACTTC. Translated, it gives CASSHTSGRFYEQYF.

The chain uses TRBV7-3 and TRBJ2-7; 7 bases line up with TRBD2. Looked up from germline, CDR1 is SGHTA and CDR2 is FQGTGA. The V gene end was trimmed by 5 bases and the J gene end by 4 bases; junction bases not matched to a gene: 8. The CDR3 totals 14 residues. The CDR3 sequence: CASSPVAGAYEQYF. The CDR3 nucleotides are TGTGCCAGCAGCCCTGTGGCGGGAGCATACGAGCAGTACTTC.

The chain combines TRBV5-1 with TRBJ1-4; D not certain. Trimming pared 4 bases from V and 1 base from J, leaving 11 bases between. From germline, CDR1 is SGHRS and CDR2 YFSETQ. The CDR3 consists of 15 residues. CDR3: CASSHGRGTNEKLFF. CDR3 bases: TGCGCCAGCAGCCACGGACGGGGAACTAATGAAAAACTGTTTTTT.

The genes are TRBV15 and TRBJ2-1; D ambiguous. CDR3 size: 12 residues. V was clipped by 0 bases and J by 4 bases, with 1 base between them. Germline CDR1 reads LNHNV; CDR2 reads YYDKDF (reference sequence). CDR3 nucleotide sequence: TGTGCCACCAGCAGAGATTACAATGAGCAGTTCTTC. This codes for CATSRDYNEQFF.

In DNA form, the CDR3 reads TGTGCCAGCTCACCACGGGGTATGGAGAAGGGCTACACCTTC. It translates to CASSPRGMEKGYTF. This chain connects TRBV18 to TRBJ1-2; D gene unclear. Trimming removed 1 base at V and 8 bases at J, with 14 bases between. The CDR3 length is 14 residues. Germline V gene lookup returns CDR1 KGHSH and CDR2 LQKENI.

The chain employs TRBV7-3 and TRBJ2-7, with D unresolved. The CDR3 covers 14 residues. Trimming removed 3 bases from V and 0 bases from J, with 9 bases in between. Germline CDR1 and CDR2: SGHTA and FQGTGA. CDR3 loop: CASSFDGSSYEQYF. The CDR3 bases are TGTGCCAGCAGCTTTGACGGGTCCTCCTACGAGCAGTACTTC.

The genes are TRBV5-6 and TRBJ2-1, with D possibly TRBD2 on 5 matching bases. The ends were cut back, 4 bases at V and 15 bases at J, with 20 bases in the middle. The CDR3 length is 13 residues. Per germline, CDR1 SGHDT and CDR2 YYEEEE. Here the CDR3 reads CASSAGPVPEVFF. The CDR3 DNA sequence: TGTGCCAGCAGCGCCGGCCCGGTCCCGGAGGTGTTCTTC.

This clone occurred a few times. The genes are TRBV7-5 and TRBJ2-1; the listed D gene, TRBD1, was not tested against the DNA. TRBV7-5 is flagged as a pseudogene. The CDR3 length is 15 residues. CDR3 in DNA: TGTGTCAGAAGCCCCACCGGGACACCCTACAATGAGCAGTTCTTC. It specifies CVRSPTGTPYNEQFF.

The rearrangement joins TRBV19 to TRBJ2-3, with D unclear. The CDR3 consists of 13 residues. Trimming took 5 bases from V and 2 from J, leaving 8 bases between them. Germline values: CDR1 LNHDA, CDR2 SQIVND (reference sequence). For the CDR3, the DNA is TGTGCCAGTAGTCCCCGGCTCACAGATACGCAGTATTTT. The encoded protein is CASSPRLTDTQYF.

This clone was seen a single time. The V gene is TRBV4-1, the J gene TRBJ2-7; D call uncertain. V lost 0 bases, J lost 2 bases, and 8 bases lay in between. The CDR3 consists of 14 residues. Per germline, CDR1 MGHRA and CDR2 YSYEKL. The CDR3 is CASSQEDGAYEQYF. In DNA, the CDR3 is TGCGCCAGCAGCCAAGAGGACGGAGCCTACGAGCAGTACTTC.

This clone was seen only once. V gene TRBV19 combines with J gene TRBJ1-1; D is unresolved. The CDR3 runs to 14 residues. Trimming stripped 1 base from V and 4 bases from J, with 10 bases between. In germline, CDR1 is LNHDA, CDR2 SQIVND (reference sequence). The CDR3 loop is CASSIGKGLTEAFF. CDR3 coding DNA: TGTGCCAGTAGTATAGGGAAAGGGCTCACTGAAGCTTTCTTT.

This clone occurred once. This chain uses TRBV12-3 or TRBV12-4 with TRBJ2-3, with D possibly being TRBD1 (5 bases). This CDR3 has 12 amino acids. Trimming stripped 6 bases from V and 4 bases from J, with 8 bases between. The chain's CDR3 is CASRGVSDTQYF. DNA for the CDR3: TGTGCCAGCAGAGGGGTATCAGATACGCAGTATTTT.

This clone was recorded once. CDR3 DNA: TGTGCCAGCAGCCGTGTGGGGAAGAAAAATGAAAAACTGTTTTTT. Encoded protein: CASSRVGKKNEKLFF. This rearrangement joins TRBV11-2 to TRBJ1-4; D is undetermined. CDR3 length: 15 residues. V lost 5 bases and J lost 5, with 15 bases in between. CDR1 SGHAT and CDR2 FQNNGV come from the germline V gene.

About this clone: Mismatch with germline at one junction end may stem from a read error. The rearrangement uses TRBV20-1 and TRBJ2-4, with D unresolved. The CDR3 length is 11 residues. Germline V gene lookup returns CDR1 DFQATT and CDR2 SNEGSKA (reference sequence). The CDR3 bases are TGCAGTGCCCCCACGAGTCTCTTTCAGCTCTTC. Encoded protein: CSAPTSLFQLF.

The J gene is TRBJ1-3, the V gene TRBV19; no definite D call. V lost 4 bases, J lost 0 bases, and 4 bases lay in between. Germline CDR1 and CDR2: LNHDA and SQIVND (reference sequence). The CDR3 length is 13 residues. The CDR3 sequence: CASSTGSGNTIYF. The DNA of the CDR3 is TGTGCCAGTAGTACAGGCTCTGGAAACACCATATATTTT.

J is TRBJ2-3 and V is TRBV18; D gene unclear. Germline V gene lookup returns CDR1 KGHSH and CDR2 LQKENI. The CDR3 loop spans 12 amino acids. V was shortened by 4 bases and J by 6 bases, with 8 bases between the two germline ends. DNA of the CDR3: TGTGCCAGCTCACTTGACCGGGATACGCAGTATTTT. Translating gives CASSLDRDTQYF.

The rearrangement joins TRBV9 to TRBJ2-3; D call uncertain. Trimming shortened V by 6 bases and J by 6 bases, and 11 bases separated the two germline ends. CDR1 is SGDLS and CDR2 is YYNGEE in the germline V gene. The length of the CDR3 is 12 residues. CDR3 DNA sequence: TGTGCCAGCACAGCGACCGATGATACGCAGTATTTT. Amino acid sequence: CASTATDDTQYF.

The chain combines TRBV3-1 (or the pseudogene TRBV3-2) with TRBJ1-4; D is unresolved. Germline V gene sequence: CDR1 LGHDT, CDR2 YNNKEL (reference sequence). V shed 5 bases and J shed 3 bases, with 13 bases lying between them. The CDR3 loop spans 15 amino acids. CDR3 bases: TGTGCCAGCAGCTACGCCCTTGGCGCTAATGAAAAACTGTTTTTT. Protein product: CASSYALGANEKLFF.